This T cell receptor beta chain was recorded in a study of cytomegalovirus exposure and HLA in healthy donors (dated by TCRdb to the late 2010s). Study-wide context: In an earlier analysis of about 560 of the donors, around 290 Gb of sequence data and 117 million unique TCR beta sequences from 150 million to 200 million T cells were reported. Approximately 300 gigabases of sequencing data and 70 million to 100 million unique TCR sequences made up an early release that covered over 550 HLA-typed donors. Of the 350 to 450 genotyped donors, around 81% fell in the genetic ancestry cluster associated with self-reported Caucasian donors. The aim of the study was to test whether cataloging public T cell receptors could identify signatures of past pathogen exposure. Using immunosequencing, the study profiled T cell repertoires from about 620 subjects and related those repertoires to cytomegalovirus serostatus. Besides the first cohort of more than 650 subjects, a separate validation cohort made up of around 120 different subjects was used. High-throughput TCR immunosequencing, statistical association of individual TCRs with disease status, and machine learning were combined to predict cytomegalovirus infection status. In a later analysis, previously published TCR beta repertoires from some 640 donors were re-analyzed and high-resolution HLA genotyping was added so that TCR occurrence patterns could be studied. Rather than using new phenotypic data, the later analysis identified candidate immune exposures from TCR beta sequences and from how often those sequences occurred across donors. An earlier analysis of nearly 600 of the donors applied high-throughput TCR beta sequencing to assess whether each TCR beta V gene segment acted as functional or pseudogenic. Alongside the repertoire data, information on donor age, sex, ethnicity and CMV serostatus was compiled. A later genetic analysis took genome-wide SNP genotypes for about three fifths of the 666 donors and used that subset as a discovery cohort. Every repertoire in the discovery cohort had been generated on one and the same sequencing platform. Class I and class II HLA loci were covered by the typing at four-digit resolution. Typing coverage differed by locus: A, B, C, DRB1 and DQB1 were typed in roughly 629-630 donors, DQA1 in 500 to 550, DPA1 in 600 to 610, and DPB1 in 472. Because of strong linkage in the cohort, 4 to 6 DR-DQ haplotypes were treated as single units for association and clustering. Among about 400 genotyped donors of the cohort, an average of approximately 220,000 unique TCR beta nucleotide sequences was sequenced per donor, of which 15% to 20% were non-productive. Here is what the overall study found, with its caveats: In a later analysis, TCR association rates were found to vary across HLA loci, with the most associated TCRs seen for DRB1 alleles and the fewest for HLA-C alleles. A later genetic analysis associated a missense DCLRE1C variant with V-gene and J-gene trimming of TCR beta chains, and an independent cohort replicated the association. Immune exposure information for the cohort was limited to CMV serostatus. The authors suggested that the approach could potentially be generalized to other disease states and immunological phenotypes. Most CMV-associated TCR beta chains appeared to be HLA-restricted in a later analysis, and the HLA associations seemed to be driven largely by CMV exposure. In a later genetic analysis, fewer N-insertions in productive TCRs were reported among donors in an Asian-associated ancestry cluster than the approximately 710-donor mean. In an earlier analysis of some 640 of the donors, most TCR beta V segments were observed in productive rearrangements about 87% or about 30% of the time, broadly matching IMGT annotations. The study listed 164 TCR beta chains as associated with cytomegalovirus. Because HLA typing was missing for some donors at each locus, association tests included only the typed subset. Correlated functional status among segregating V segments might reflect linkage disequilibrium, but an unknown experimental factor could not be ruled out. In a later analysis, several top co-occurrence clusters were reported to appear linked to parvovirus B19, influenza, CMV and Epstein-Barr virus. Assigning TCR associations to individual alleles was difficult when HLA alleles, especially DR and DQ, strongly co-occurred. Across donors, most TCR sequences were observed very rarely, whereas some public TCRs were present in many individuals. In vitro tests confirmed that a few of the cytomegalovirus-associated TCR beta chains recognize cytomegalovirus antigens. Some IMGT-functional V segments, including TRBV6-2 and TRBV6-3, could not be told apart with the 87-base-pair reads, so those segments were excluded. Because counts were too low, about 15 rarely observed V segments, including chromosome 9 orphons, were left out of the earlier analysis of several hundred of the donors. Specific HLA alleles were associated with 15,000 to 20,000 TCR beta sequences at a false discovery rate of 0.05 in a later analysis. The presence/absence analyses assumed that sequencing depth was roughly uniform across donors, and that assumption may not be true. A group of highly shared sequence variants was considered likely to be a technical artifact of the sequencing pipeline. In a later analysis, HLA-associated TCR beta chains were found to be more clonally expanded and to have lower generation probabilities than equally common non-associated chains. The cohort was sequenced for TCR beta chains only, and without alpha or paired-chain data the features that could be detected were limited. A further reported finding was that TCR beta sequences accurately predicted the HLA-A and HLA-B alleles for most subjects in the first cohort. The classifier was reported to diagnose cytomegalovirus status with high specificity and sensitivity in both the original and validation cohorts.

Details on this clone: The specificity of this receptor is unknown. Qualities for individual bases were not recorded, and no much larger clone is one base off.

V has 4 bases trimmed and J has 3 bases trimmed; junction bases matching no gene number 9. The germline V gene provides CDR1 SGHRS and CDR2 YFSETQ. The CDR3, cysteine through phenylalanine, is 15 amino acids long. The entry retains the CDR3 DNA only, 45 bases that are in frame from base 1. The library was built by means of the immunoSEQ multiplex PCR assay. The multiplex PCR relied on a mix of 60 forward primers for TCR Vbeta segments and 13 reverse primers for TCR Jbeta segments. A multiplex PCR assay on genomic DNA amplified the CDR3 region of rearranged TCR beta genes. Amplified TCR beta libraries were sequenced as 87-base-pair reads on the Illumina HiSeq System. As for the authors' bioinformatics: A later analysis tallied roughly 78 million unique TCR beta chains across the 640 or so repertoires, and some 10 million of those chains were shared by two or more donors. A nearest-neighbor algorithm error-corrected the raw reads and collapsed the reads into unique sequences, merging closely related sequences to remove PCR and sequencing errors. To assign V, D and J gene segments, CDR3 sequences were aligned to IMGT reference sequences. For a sequence to be retained, at least a six-nucleotide match to both a V gene segment and a J gene segment was required. A rearrangement counted as productive if the CDR3 had no stop codons and remained in frame with V and J, and every other rearrangement counted as non-productive. Following IMGT convention, CDR3 was defined as the stretch from the second conserved V-encoded cysteine to the conserved J-encoded phenylalanine. Sequences without an unambiguous match to a single V gene segment were excluded from the earlier analysis of approximately 560 of the donors. In an earlier analysis of approximately 590 of the donors, V segments were called functional above 56.7% productive rearrangements and were called segregating when the between-donor standard deviation exceeded 5%. A statistical classification framework was developed to diagnose cytomegalovirus status using the catalog of TCR beta chain sequences. In a later analysis, TCR nucleotide sequences were compared against IMGT/GENE-DB human TR gene sequences so that V and J genes could be assigned. Using the TCRdist pipeline, a later analysis assigned CDR3 sequences along with most-parsimonious VDJ recombination scenarios. In a later analysis, every TCR beta chain was defined by the combination of its CDR3 amino acid sequence and its V-gene family, and reads without a unique V-gene family were dropped. A later analysis removed roughly 590 highly shared, low-generation-probability nucleotide sequences to deal with suspected cross-contamination and a sequencing artifact. In a later analysis, a clonal expansion index for each public chain was calculated from normalized within-repertoire ranks of inferred template counts. In a later analysis, generation probabilities were computed using a VDJ recombination model fitted to out-of-frame rearrangements, and the results were checked against IGoR. In a later analysis, hypergeometric tests were used to score TCR-TCR, TCR-HLA and TCR-CMV co-occurrence, with a repertoire-size bias correction applied to TCR pairs. False discovery rates were estimated in a later analysis by permuting HLA or CMV assignments 20 times. In a later analysis, co-occurring TCRs were grouped using DBSCAN, and TCRdist sequence similarity was added for clustering within HLA-allele-positive subsets. For co-occurrence clustering, repertoires with fewer than 30,000 or more than 120,000 public chains were excluded, along with several repertoires with anomalous nucleotide sharing. The immuneACCESS repertoire file appears here via TCRdb, limited to in-frame rearrangements. These files lack a portion of the clones; in checked studies, under half of the deficit traces to unresolved V genes, and the cause of the others is not known. The DNA was the basis for D and trimming; V, J and clone size are from that table. This sample lists about 110,000 clones; 70% to 90% were detected once. Together, the top ten hold around 2% of the sample.

In total, just over 650 healthy bone marrow donors made up the cohort. All cohort members were sampled while nominally healthy, although unrecorded immune exposures were likely present. The donor was CMV seronegative and was included in the group of about 350 seronegative cohort members. Each donor provided a peripheral blood sample, and peripheral blood mononuclear cells were used for TCR beta sequencing. Genomic DNA extraction from the blood cell samples was performed with the Qiagen DNeasy Blood Extraction Kit. The sample was PBMCs. The receptor comes from a man between 35 and 55 years old in good health and CMV-seronegative. In this chain, TRBV5-1 is recombined with TRBJ1-2; 7 middle bases align to TRBD1. The nucleotides are TGCGCCAGCAGCCCAGGAAATACAGGGGACTATGGCTACACCTTC. Its protein is CASSPGNTGDYGYTF.